This is a list of T cell receptor beta chains from one sample in a study of neoadjuvant anti-PD-1 for oral cavity cancer. Sequencing was performed with immunoSEQ multiplex PCR; in TCRdb, only in-frame clones are kept and a portion is missing. Among some 61,000 clones listed, 70% to 90% were seen once. Sequenced material: PBMCs, taken after nivolumab (anti-PD-1) treatment. These receptor sequences come from a person aged 40 to 85 with oral cavity squamous cell carcinoma. The CDR3 runs from the conserved cysteine through the conserved F or W.

j_call | v_call | cdr3_aa
TRBJ1-1 | TRBV7-6 | CASSVQGTVNTEAFF
TRBJ2-1 | TRBV6-5 | CASIGGGLNEQFF
TRBJ2-1 | TRBV29-1 | CSANSLRVVSNEQFF
TRBJ2-7 | TRBV11-2 | CASSLMQPSSYEQYF
TRBJ2-3 | TRBV5-1 | CASSLTTTDTQYF
TRBJ2-7 | TRBV11-2 | CASSLGLAGGYNTYEQYF
TRBJ2-5 | TRBV2 | CASSGGLAELGQETQYF
TRBJ2-4 | TRBV28 | CASSTQETLAKNIQYF
TRBJ1-1 | TRBV13 | CASSFAGATNTEAFF
TRBJ2-1 | TRBV5-1 | CASTVDGSRNEQFF
TRBJ2-5 | TRBV21-1 | CASSKDWGRETQYF
TRBJ2-1 | TRBV4-1 | CASSQEGFSHNEQFF
TRBJ2-7 | TRBV5-1 | CASAEGGYEQYF
TRBJ2-3 | TRBV30 | CAWSKGEWGTDTQYF
TRBJ1-2 | TRBV7-2 | CASSFSRSLGYTF
TRBJ2-7 | TRBV11-1 | CASSFTAGKSREQYF
TRBJ2-7 | TRBV19 | CASSGISGSLEEQYF
TRBJ2-2 | TRBV27 | CASSLRGELFF
TRBJ2-3 | TRBV10-3 | CAISDTLAASTDTQYF
TRBJ2-3 | TRBV27 | CASSFRQFRTDTQYF
TRBJ1-2 | TRBV30 | CASGAGYTF
TRBJ2-7 | TRBV6-5 | CASTGSAASSYEQYF
TRBJ2-7 | TRBV6-5 | CASAPSRGNEQYF
TRBJ2-5 | TRBV21-1 | CARMGPGQGEETQYF
TRBJ1-1 | TRBV7-3 | CASSKRDGTGTEAFF
TRBJ2-2 | TRBV28 | CASSLRGTNTGELFF
TRBJ1-1 | TRBV6-1 | CAGDTGGANTEAFF
TRBJ2-7 | TRBV6-6 | CASSYSTITYEQYF
TRBJ2-1 | TRBV11-3 | CASSYITGGEQFF
TRBJ2-7 | TRBV29-1 | CSVGGEGPLREQYF
TRBJ1-2 | TRBV5-4 | CASHPPGQPYGYTF
TRBJ1-1 | TRBV9 | CASRRTGGQNTEAFF
TRBJ2-1 | TRBV9 | CASSAHPLGSGRSSSYNEQFF
TRBJ2-1 | TRBV27 | CASSFSDLLNEQFF
TRBJ2-6 | TRBV5-4 | CASSLADGRSGANVLTF
TRBJ1-3 | TRBV5-1 | CASSLKQISSGNTIYF
TRBJ2-3 | TRBV30 | CAWSLGDTQYF
TRBJ2-5 | TRBV10-3 | CAISEPSLSDSQETQYF
TRBJ2-3 | TRBV6-4 | CASSKEGPGNTQYF
TRBJ2-3 | TRBV11-2 | CASSLGDAITDTQYF
TRBJ2-3 | TRBV10-3 | CAISEGGGGDTQYF